This TCR beta chain was identified in a study of blood T cell repertoires in COVID-19. Looked up from germline, CDR1 is KGHSH and CDR2 is LQKENI. V was trimmed by 6 bases and J by 5 bases, leaving 8 bases between them. The length of the CDR3 is 11 residues. Per the original methods: Reference gene primer amplification in the assay estimated nucleated cell counts. Produced via immunoSEQ multiplex PCR; TCRdb's table is partial and in-frame only. The V and J calls and clone size are taken from that table; D and trimming were inferred from the DNA. The repertoire holds 86,000 or so clones, roughly four fifths seen once, with roughly 1.2% in the top ten.

The genes are TRBV18 and TRBJ2-7; unclear D gene. This clonotype was sampled from a woman older than 75 with acute or convalescent COVID-19. Sequencing was carried out using peripheral blood. In DNA form, the CDR3 reads TGTGCCAGCTCTCCTCTCGACGAGCAGTACTTC. This translates into CASSPLDEQYF.